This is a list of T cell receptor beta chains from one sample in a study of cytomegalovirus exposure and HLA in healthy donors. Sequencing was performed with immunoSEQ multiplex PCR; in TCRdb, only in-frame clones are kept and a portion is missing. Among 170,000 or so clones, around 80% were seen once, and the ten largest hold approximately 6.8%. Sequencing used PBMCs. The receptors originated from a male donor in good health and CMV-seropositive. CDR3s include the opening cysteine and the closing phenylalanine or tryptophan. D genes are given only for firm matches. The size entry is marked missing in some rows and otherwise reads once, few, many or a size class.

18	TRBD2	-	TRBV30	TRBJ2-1	CAWSGLAGFRSSYNEQFF	TGTGCCTGGAGCGGACTAGCGGGATTCAGGAGCTCCTACAATGAGCAGTTCTTC
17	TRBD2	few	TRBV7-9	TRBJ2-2	CASSPGLSGRATGELFF	TGTGCCAGCAGCCCGGGTTTAAGCGGGAGGGCCACCGGGGAGCTGTTTTTT
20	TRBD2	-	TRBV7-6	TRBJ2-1	CASSSEPGLAGNVAYNEQFF	TGTGCCAGCAGCTCAGAACCGGGACTAGCGGGTAATGTAGCCTACAATGAGCAGTTCTTC
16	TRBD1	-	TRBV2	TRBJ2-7	CASRTIPGQGGLEQYF	TGTGCCAGCAGGACAATTCCGGGACAGGGAGGGCTCGAGCAGTACTTC
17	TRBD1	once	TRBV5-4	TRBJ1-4	CASSQSRDRGWNEKLFF	TGTGCCAGCAGCCAGTCCCGGGACAGGGGCTGGAATGAAAAACTGTTTTTT
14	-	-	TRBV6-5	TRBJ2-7	CASSYSGNSYEQYF	TGTGCCAGCAGTTACTCGGGCAACTCCTACGAGCAGTACTTC
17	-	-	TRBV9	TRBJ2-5	CASSVDRTGELLETQYF	TGTGCCAGCAGCGTAGATCGGACGGGAGAACTCTTGGAGACCCAGTACTTC
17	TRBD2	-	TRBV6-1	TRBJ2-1	CASSGSSGSISYNEQFF	TGTGCCAGCAGTGGTTCTAGCGGGAGCATTTCGTACAATGAGCAGTTCTTC
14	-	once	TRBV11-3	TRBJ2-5	CASSLAGSQETQYF	TGTGCCAGCAGCTTAGCAGGCAGCCAAGAGACCCAGTACTTC
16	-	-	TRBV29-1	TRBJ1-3	CSVDSPGDSPGNTIYF	TGCAGCGTTGATAGCCCTGGCGACAGCCCTGGAAACACCATATATTTT
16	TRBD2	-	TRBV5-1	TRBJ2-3	CASSFGAGGYGDTQYF	TGCGCCAGCAGCTTTGGCGCGGGAGGATATGGAGATACGCAGTATTTT
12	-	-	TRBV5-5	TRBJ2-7	CASSLLVYEQYF	TGTGCCAGCAGCTTGCTAGTATACGAGCAGTACTTC
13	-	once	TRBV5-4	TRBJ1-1	CASSFGSDTEAFF	TGTGCCAGCAGCTTCGGGAGCGACACTGAAGCTTTCTTT
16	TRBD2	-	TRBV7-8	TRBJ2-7	CASSVLAGAPLYEQYF	TGTGCCAGCAGCGTTCTAGCGGGAGCACCCCTCTACGAGCAGTACTTC
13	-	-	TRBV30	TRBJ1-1	CAWRSRVGTEAFF	TGTGCCTGGAGGTCCAGGGTTGGCACTGAAGCTTTCTTT
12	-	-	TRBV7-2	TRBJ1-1	CASSLRGTEAFF	TGTGCCAGCAGCCTTAGGGGCACTGAAGCTTTCTTT
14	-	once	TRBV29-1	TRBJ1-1	CSVVAGAWNTEAFF	TGCAGCGTTGTTGCGGGGGCCTGGAACACTGAAGCTTTCTTT
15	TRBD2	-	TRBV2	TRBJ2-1	CASTGGQGSYNEQFF	TGTGCCAGCACGGGGGGGCAAGGATCCTACAATGAGCAGTTCTTC
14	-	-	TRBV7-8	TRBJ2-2	CASSSPPSTGELFF	TGTGCCAGCAGCTCCCCCCCCAGCACCGGGGAGCTGTTTTTT
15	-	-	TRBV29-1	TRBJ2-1	CSTRHGGSSYNEQFF	TGCAGCACCCGCCACGGAGGGAGCTCCTACAATGAGCAGTTCTTC
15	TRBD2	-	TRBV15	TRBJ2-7	CATSSNLLAAYEQYF	TGTGCCACCAGCAGCAACCTACTAGCGGCCTACGAGCAGTACTTC
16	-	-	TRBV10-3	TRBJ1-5	CASSRGDGPPNQPQHF	TGTGCCTCCTCCCGGGGGGACGGGCCGCCCAATCAGCCCCAGCATTTT
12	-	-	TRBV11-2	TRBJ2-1	CASSPGHNEQFF	TGTGCCAGCAGCCCAGGCCACAATGAGCAGTTCTTC
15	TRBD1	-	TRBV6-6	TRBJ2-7	CASSRTGDRAYEQYF	TGTGCCAGCAGTAGGACAGGGGACCGGGCCTACGAGCAGTACTTC
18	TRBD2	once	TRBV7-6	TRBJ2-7	CASSLAGTSGTRESEQYF	TGTGCCAGCAGCTTAGCGGGGACTAGCGGTACTCGGGAATCCGAGCAGTACTTC
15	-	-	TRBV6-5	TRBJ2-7	CVSRASGELSYEQYF	TGTGTCAGCAGAGCGAGCGGAGAGTTATCCTACGAGCAGTACTTC
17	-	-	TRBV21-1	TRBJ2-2	CASSIGQDKRNTGELFF	TGTGCCAGCAGCATTGGACAGGATAAGAGGAACACCGGGGAGCTGTTTTTT
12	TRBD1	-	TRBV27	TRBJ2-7	CASRDRTYEQYF	TGTGCCAGCCGGGACAGGACCTACGAGCAGTACTTC
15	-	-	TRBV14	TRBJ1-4	CASSEGARGNEKLFF	TGTGCCAGCAGCGAAGGAGCCAGGGGTAATGAAAAACTGTTTTTT
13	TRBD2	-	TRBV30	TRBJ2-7	CAWIGTRGNEQYF	TGTGCCTGGATTGGGACTAGAGGCAACGAGCAGTACTTC
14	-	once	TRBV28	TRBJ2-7	CASSFTQVSYEQYF	TGTGCCAGCAGTTTTACACAGGTTAGCTACGAGCAGTACTTC
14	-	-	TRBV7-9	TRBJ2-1	CASSLELGVDEQFF	TGTGCCAGCAGCTTAGAGCTGGGAGTTGATGAGCAGTTCTTC
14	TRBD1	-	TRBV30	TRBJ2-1	CAWGRQGGSNEQFF	TGTGCCTGGGGCAGACAGGGTGGGAGCAATGAGCAGTTCTTC
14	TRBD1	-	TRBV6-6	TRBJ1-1	CASSRQGKNTEAFF	TGTGCCAGCAGTCGACAGGGGAAGAACACTGAAGCTTTCTTT
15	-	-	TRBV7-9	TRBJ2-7	CSSSLASQGGYEQYF	TGTTCCAGCAGCTTAGCATCGCAGGGGGGCTACGAGCAGTACTTC
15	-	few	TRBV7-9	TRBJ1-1	CASSLVPGRGAEAFF	TGTGCCAGCAGCTTAGTTCCAGGGCGGGGTGCTGAAGCTTTCTTT
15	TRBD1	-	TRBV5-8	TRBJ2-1	CASSLGTGVYNEQFF	TGTGCCAGCAGCTTGGGGACAGGGGTCTACAATGAGCAGTTCTTC
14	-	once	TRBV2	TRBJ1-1	CASSAAGASTEAFF	TGTGCCAGCAGTGCGGCAGGGGCTAGCACTGAAGCTTTCTTT
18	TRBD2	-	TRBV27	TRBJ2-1	CASSFPRGTSGSYNEQFF	TGTGCCAGCAGTTTTCCCCGGGGGACTAGCGGCTCTTACAATGAGCAGTTCTTC